The clone carrying this T cell receptor beta chain was observed a handful of times. This entry belongs to a study of T cells in Graves' hyperthyroidism and ophthalmopathy. Amplification of TCR beta CDR3 regions was performed using RNA transcripts as template. Primed by the HTBI set, a first-round RT-PCR was run on the TCR CDR3. TCRdb re-called the multiplex PCR reads through MiXCR, storing one row per CDR3 protein. This sample carries about 380,000 distinct CDR3 sequences, less than 15% of them seen once, and the ten largest clones take about a fifth. V lost 1 base, J lost 5 bases, and 9 bases lay in between. The CDR3 contains 14 residues. Per germline, CDR1 LGHDT and CDR2 YNNKEL (reference sequence).

The source is a man aged 25-45 years with Graves' hyperthyroidism that later progressed to Graves' ophthalmopathy. The chain recombines TRBV3-1 with TRBJ2-1; maybe TRBD2 (6 bases). The sample comprised blood. The CDR3 DNA reads as TGTGCCAGCAGCCAAGGGCGGGGCCACAATGAGCAGTTCTTC. It translates to CASSQGRGHNEQFF.